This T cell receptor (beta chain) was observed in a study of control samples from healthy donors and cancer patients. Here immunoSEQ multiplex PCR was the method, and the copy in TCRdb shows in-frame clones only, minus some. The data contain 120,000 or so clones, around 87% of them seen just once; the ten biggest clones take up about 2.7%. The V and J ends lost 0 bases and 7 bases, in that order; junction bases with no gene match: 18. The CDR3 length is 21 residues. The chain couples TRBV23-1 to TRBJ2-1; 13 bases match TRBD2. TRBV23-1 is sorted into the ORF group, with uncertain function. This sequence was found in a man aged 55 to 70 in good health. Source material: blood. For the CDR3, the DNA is TGCGCCAGCAGTCAATCTCGTCACAGAACAAAAGAGACTAGCGGGGGGAATGAGCAGTTCTTC. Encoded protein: CASSQSRHRTKETSGGNEQFF.